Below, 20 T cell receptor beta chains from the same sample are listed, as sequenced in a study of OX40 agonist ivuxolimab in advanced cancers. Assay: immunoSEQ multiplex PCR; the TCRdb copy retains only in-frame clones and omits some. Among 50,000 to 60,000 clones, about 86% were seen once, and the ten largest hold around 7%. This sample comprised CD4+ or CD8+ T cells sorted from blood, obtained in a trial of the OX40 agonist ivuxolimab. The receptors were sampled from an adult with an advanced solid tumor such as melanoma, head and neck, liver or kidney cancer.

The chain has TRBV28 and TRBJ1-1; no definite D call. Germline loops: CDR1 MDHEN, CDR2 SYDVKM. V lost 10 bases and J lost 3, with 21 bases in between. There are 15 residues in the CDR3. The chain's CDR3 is CATSQEAVAYTEAFF. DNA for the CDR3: TGTGCCACATCCCAGGAGGCCGTTGCGTACACTGAAGCTTTCTTT.

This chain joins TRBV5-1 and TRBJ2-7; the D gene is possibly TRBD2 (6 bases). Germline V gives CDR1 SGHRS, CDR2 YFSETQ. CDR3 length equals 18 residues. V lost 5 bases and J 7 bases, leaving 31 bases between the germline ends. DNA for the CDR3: TGCGCCAGCAGTTCCTTGGGTAGCGGACTACAAGCTGCCGGGGAGCAGTACTTC. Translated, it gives CASSSLGSGLQAAGEQYF. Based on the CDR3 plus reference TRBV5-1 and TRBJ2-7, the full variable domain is KAGVTQTPRYLIKTRGQQVTLSCSPISGHRSVSWYQQTPGQGLQFLFEYFSETQRNKGNFPGRFSGRQFSNSRSEMNVSTLELGDSALYLCASSSLGSGLQAAGEQYFGPGTRLTVT.

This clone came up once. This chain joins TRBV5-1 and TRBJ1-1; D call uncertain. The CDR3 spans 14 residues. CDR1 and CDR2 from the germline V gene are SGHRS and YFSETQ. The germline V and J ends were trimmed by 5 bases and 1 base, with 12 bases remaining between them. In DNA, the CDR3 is TGCGCCAGCAGACAGAATCCCGAGAACACTGAAGCTTTCTTT. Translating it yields CASRQNPENTEAFF.

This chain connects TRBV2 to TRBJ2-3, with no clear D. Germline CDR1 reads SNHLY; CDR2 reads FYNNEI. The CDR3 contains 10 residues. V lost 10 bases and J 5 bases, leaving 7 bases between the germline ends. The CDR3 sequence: CATKRDTQYF. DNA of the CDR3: TGTGCCACAAAGAGAGATACGCAGTATTTT.

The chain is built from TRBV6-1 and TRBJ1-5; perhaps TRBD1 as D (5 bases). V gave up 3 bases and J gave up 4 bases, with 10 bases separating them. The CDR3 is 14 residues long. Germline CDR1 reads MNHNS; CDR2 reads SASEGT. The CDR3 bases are TGTGCCAGCAGTGAGTGGGGGGGGAATCAGCCCCAGCATTTT. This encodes CASSEWGGNQPQHF.

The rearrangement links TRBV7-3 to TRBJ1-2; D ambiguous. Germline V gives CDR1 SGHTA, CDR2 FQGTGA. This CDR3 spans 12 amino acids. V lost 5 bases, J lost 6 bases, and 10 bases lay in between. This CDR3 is CASSLDGNGYTF. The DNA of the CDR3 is TGTGCCAGCAGCCTGGACGGAAATGGCTACACCTTC.

CDR3 nucleotides: TGTGCCAGCAGCTTGCGGGGGGCAGATACGCAGTATTTT. It is translated as CASSLRGADTQYF. This chain uses TRBV5-4 with TRBJ2-3; 7 bases fit TRBD2. The V segment lost 1 base and the J segment 4 bases; nucleotides outside the gene matches: 0. Looked up from germline, CDR1 is SGHNT and CDR2 is YYREEE (reference sequence). This CDR3 spans 13 amino acids.

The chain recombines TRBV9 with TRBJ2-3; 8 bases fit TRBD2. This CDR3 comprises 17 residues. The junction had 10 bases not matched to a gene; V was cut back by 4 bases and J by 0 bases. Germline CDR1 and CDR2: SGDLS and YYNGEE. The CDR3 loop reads CASSLDDGGASTDTQYF. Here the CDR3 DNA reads TGTGCCAGCAGCCTAGACGACGGGGGGGCCAGCACAGATACGCAGTATTTT.

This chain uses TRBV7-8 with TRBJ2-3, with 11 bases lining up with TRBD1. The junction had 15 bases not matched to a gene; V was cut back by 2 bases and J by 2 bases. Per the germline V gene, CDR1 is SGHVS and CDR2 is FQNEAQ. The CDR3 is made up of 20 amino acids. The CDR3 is CASSLPGSSGTGGTTDTQYF. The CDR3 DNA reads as TGTGCCAGCAGCTTACCCGGAAGTTCCGGGACAGGGGGTACCACAGATACGCAGTATTTT.

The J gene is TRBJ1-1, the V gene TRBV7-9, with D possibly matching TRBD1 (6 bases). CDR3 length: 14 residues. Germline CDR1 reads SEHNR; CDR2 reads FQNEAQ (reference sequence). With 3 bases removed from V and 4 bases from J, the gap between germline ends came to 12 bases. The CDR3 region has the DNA TGTGCCAGCAGCTTTACAGGGTTCGGCACTGAAGCTTTCTTT. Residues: CASSFTGFGTEAFF. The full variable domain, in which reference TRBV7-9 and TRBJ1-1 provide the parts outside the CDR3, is DTGVSQNPRHKITKRGQNVTFRCDPISEHNRLYWYRQTLGQGPEFLTYFQNEAQLEKSRLLSDRFSAERPKGSFSTLEIQRTEQGDSAMYLCASSFTGFGTEAFFGQGTRLTVV.

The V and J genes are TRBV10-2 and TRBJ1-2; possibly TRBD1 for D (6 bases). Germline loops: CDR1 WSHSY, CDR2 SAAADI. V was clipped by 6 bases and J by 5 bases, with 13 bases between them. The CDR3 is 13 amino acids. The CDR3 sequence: CASRGGLFYGYTF. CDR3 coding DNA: TGCGCCAGCAGAGGGGGTCTATTTTATGGCTACACCTTC.

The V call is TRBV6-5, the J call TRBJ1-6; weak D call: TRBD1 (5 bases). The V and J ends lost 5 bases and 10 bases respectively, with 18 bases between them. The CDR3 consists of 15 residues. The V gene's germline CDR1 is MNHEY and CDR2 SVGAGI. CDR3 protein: CASSVDEQAESPLHF. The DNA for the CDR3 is TGTGCCAGCAGTGTAGATGAACAGGCGGAATCACCCCTCCACTTT.

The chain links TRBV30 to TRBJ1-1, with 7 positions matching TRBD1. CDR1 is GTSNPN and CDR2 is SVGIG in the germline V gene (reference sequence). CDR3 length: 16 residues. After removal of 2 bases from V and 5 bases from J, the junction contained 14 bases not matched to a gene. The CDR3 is CAWSKILRGRSTEAFF. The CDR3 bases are TGTGCCTGGAGTAAAATATTGAGGGGGCGTTCTACTGAAGCTTTCTTT.

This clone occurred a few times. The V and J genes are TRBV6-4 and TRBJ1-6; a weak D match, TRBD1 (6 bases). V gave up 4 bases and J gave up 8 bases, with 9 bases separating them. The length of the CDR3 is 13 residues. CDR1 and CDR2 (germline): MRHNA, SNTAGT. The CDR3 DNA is TGTGCCAGCAGTGTAACAGGGTATTCACCCCTCCACTTT. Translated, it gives CASSVTGYSPLHF.

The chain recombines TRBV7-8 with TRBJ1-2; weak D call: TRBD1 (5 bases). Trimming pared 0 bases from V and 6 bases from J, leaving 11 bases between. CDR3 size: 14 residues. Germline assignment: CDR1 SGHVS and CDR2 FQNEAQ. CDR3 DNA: TGTGCCAGCAGCTTAGCGGGCCAGGGACATGGCTACACCTTC. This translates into CASSLAGQGHGYTF. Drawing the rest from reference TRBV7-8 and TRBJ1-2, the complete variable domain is GAGVSQSPRYKVAKRGQDVALRCDPISGHVSLFWYQQALGQGPEFLTYFQNEAQLDKSGLPSDRFFAERPEGSVSTLKIQRTQQEDSAVYLCASSLAGQGHGYTFGSGTRLTVV.

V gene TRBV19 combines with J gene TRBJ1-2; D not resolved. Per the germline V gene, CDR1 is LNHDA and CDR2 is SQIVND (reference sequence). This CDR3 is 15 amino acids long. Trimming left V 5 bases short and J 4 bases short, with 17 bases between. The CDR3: CASSAPLRGLYGYTF. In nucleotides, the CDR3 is TGTGCCAGTAGTGCACCGCTCCGGGGTCTCTATGGCTACACCTTC.

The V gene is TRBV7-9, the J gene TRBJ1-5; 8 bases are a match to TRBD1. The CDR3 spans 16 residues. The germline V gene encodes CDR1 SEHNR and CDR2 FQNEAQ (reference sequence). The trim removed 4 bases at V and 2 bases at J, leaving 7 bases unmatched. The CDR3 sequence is CASSSWTGFGNQPQHF. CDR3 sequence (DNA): TGTGCCAGCAGCTCCTGGACAGGGTTTGGCAATCAGCCCCAGCATTTT.

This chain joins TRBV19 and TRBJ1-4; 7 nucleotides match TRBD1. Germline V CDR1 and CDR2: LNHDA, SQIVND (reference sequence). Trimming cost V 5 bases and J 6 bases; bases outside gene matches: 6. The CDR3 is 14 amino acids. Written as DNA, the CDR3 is TGTGCCAGTAGTCTGACAGGGTTTGATGAAAAACTGTTTTTT. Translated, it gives CASSLTGFDEKLFF. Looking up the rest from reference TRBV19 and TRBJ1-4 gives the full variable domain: DGGITQSPKYLFRKEGQNVTLSCEQNLNHDAMYWYRQDPGQGLRLIYYSQIVNDFQKGDIAEGYSVSREKKESFPLTVTSAQKNPTAFYLCASSLTGFDEKLFFGSGTQLSVL.

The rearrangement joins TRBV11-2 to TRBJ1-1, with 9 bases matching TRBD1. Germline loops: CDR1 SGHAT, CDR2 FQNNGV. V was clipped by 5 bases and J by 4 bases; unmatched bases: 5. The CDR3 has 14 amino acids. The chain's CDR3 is CASSIRTGVTEAFF. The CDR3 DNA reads TGTGCCAGCAGCATTAGGACAGGGGTCACTGAAGCTTTCTTT.

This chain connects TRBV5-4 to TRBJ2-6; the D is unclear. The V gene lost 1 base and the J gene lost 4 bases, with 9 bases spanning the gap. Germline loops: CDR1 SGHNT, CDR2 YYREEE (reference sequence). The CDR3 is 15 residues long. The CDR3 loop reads CASSLLLRGANVLTF. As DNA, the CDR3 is TGTGCCAGCAGCTTGTTACTGCGCGGGGCCAACGTCCTGACTTTC.